In this sample, the clone carrying this T cell receptor (beta chain) turned up once. Its antigen is not identified. One junction end disagrees with the germline gene, perhaps due to a read error. Profiling relied on immunoSEQ multiplex PCR, and the TCRdb table lists in-frame clones only, not all of them. The sample lists 150,000 to 200,000 clones, nearly 90% occurring once. This entry belongs to a study of cytomegalovirus exposure and HLA in healthy donors. Study-level results: Cytomegalovirus-associated status was assigned to about 150 TCR beta chains.

The roughly 120-subject validation cohort, separate from the approximately 670-subject first cohort, included the donors. This CDR3 comprises 14 residues. The V gene's germline CDR1 is SSHAT and CDR2 FNYEAQ (reference sequence). The sequenced material came from PBMCs. This receptor was taken from a man aged 18 to 30 in good health and CMV-seropositive. The chain joins TRBV7-7 to TRBJ2-5; TRBD1 matches at 7 bases. CDR3 nucleotides: TGTGCTAGCAGCTTAGGCAGGGGGCAAGAGACCCAGTACTTC. Translated: CASSLGRGQETQYF. The entire variable domain, with the rest obtained from reference TRBV7-7 and TRBJ2-5, is as follows: GAGVSQSPRYKVTKRGQDVTLRCDPISSHATLYWYQQALGQGPEFLTYFNYEAQPDKSGLPSDRFSAERPEGSISTLTIQRTEQRDSAMYRCASSLGRGQETQYFGPGTRLLVL.